This T cell receptor (beta chain) was sequenced during a study of shared clonotypes between healthy human individuals. General study findings and limits: Generation probability values for non-shared clonotypes were lower than those for clonotypes shared by all four donors. A small donor pool kept down the genetic and exposure-history diversity that was represented.

V was cut by 9 bases and J by 1 base, with 13 bases left in between. Per germline, CDR1 MNHEY and CDR2 SMNVEV (reference sequence). The CDR3 extends over 13 amino acids. In the case of this clone: Its antigen remains unknown. This CDR3 is also generated by other DNA sequences in the sample.

The data were produced by immunoSEQ multiplex PCR, yet TCRdb's version contains in-frame clones alone and is incomplete. This table holds about 550,000 clones, nearly 97% found once. Positive CCR7 selection of CD45RO-negative cells yielded the naive CD8 cells, and terminally differentiated effector memory CD45RA+ cells were excluded. The chain recombines TRBV27 with TRBJ2-7; D is uncertain. The clonotype originates from a woman aged 30 to 39 in good health. The sequencing input was naive CD8+ T cells sorted from blood. DNA for the CDR3: TGTGCCAGTTCGTTCGCGGATTCCTACGAGCAGTACTTC. Its translation: CASSFADSYEQYF.